A selection of T cell receptor beta chains follows, all from one sample in a study of blood T cell repertoires in COVID-19. The method was immunoSEQ multiplex PCR; TCRdb's version includes in-frame clones alone and lacks a portion of them. The sample shows about 200,000 clones, 85% of them seen only once. Sequencing was done on a sample of peripheral blood. These receptors were taken from a man in his fifties or sixties with COVID-19, enrolled during active disease. Both conserved end residues are part of each CDR3. D genes are given only for firm matches. Not all rows give a size; the values are once, few, many and, for expanded clones, a class.

d_gene | j_gene | v_gene | abundance | CDR3nt | CDR3aa
- | TRBJ2-2 | TRBV21-1 | - | TGTGCCAGCAGCTGCGGACAGGGCTTAGCCGGGGAGCTGTTTTTT | CASSCGQGLAGELFF
- | TRBJ1-1 | TRBV5-1 | - | TGCGCCAGCAGCTTCTCAACAGGGATGAACACTGAAGCTTTCTTT | CASSFSTGMNTEAFF
- | TRBJ1-2 | TRBV3-1/TRBV3-2 | - | TGTGCCAGCAGCCCGTACGGGGGAGTCTATGGCTACACCTTC | CASSPYGGVYGYTF
- | TRBJ1-1 | TRBV11-2 | - | TGTGCCAGCAGCACTTGGAGGACTGAAGCTTTCTTT | CASSTWRTEAFF
- | TRBJ1-1 | TRBV7-8 | - | TGTGCCAGCAGCGAAGGACTTAAAGCTTTCTTT | CASSEGLKAFF
- | TRBJ1-2 | TRBV6-6 | - | TGTGCCAGCAGTCAACAGGGTTTAAGCTCGACCTCTTATGGCTACACCTTC | CASSQQGLSSTSYGYTF
TRBD1 | TRBJ1-6 | TRBV19 | few | TGTGCCAGTAGCTACAGGGGTAGTTCACCCCTCCACTTT | CASSYRGSSPLHF
TRBD2 | TRBJ2-1 | TRBV5-4 | - | TGTGCCAGCCTCCGGGACTACGATGAGCAGTTCTTC | CASLRDYDEQFF
- | TRBJ1-5 | TRBV5-4 | few | TGTGCCAGCAGCCCTGGGCCAAATCAGCCCCAGCATTTT | CASSPGPNQPQHF
- | TRBJ1-2 | TRBV5-1 | - | TGCGCCAGCCGCCGGGGGGCACAAAACTATGGCTACACCTTC | CASRRGAQNYGYTF
- | TRBJ1-1 | TRBV18 | - | TGTGCCAGCTCAAAAAACAGGGTGAGGAACACTGAAGCTTTCTTT | CASSKNRVRNTEAFF
TRBD2 | TRBJ2-5 | TRBV5-1 | - | TGCGCCAGCAGTACGAGCGGGGTCCAAGAGACCCAGTACTTC | CASSTSGVQETQYF
TRBD1 | TRBJ1-1 | TRBV18 | - | TGTGCCAGCTCTCCCGGACAGGGGACGAACACTGAAGCTTTCTTT | CASSPGQGTNTEAFF
- | TRBJ1-4 | TRBV7-8 | - | TGTGCCAGCAGCACTGGACAGTCGCCAAATGAAAAACTGTTTTTT | CASSTGQSPNEKLFF
TRBD2 | TRBJ2-6 | TRBV15 | - | TGTGCCACCAGTCCGGGGGGGCTAAGGGCCAACGTCCTGACTTTC | CATSPGGLRANVLTF
TRBD2 | TRBJ2-7 | TRBV29-1 | - | TGCAGCGTTGCCCCCCCTCGGGCGGGGGGAGGCTTTTACGAGCAGTACTTC | CSVAPPRAGGGFYEQYF
TRBD1 | TRBJ1-5 | TRBV27 | - | TGTGCCAGCAGTTTAGGGACAGGAGGGTCTGGTCAGCCCCAGCATTTT | CASSLGTGGSGQPQHF
TRBD1 | TRBJ2-7 | TRBV29-1 | - | TGCAGCGTTGAGGGGACAGTTCCCTACGAGCAGTACTTC | CSVEGTVPYEQYF
TRBD1 | TRBJ1-2 | TRBV6-1 | - | TGTGCCAGCAGTGATGGGACAGCGTCCTATGGCTACACCTTC | CASSDGTASYGYTF
- | TRBJ2-5 | TRBV11-2 | once | TGTGCCAGCAGCTTAGATCTACCCCAAGAGACCCAGTACTTC | CASSLDLPQETQYF
TRBD2 | TRBJ2-1 | TRBV19 | - | TGTGCCAGTAGCCAGAGGACTAGCGGGAGAGATGAGCAGTTCTTC | CASSQRTSGRDEQFF
- | TRBJ1-2 | TRBV2 | - | TGTGCCAGCAGTGAAAGTGTCTCGGTCCGCCTGGGCTACACCTTC | CASSESVSVRLGYTF
- | TRBJ2-1 | TRBV6-5 | - | TGTGCCAGCAGGGCCCCCGGCGGAATAGAGCAGTTCTTC | CASRAPGGIEQFF